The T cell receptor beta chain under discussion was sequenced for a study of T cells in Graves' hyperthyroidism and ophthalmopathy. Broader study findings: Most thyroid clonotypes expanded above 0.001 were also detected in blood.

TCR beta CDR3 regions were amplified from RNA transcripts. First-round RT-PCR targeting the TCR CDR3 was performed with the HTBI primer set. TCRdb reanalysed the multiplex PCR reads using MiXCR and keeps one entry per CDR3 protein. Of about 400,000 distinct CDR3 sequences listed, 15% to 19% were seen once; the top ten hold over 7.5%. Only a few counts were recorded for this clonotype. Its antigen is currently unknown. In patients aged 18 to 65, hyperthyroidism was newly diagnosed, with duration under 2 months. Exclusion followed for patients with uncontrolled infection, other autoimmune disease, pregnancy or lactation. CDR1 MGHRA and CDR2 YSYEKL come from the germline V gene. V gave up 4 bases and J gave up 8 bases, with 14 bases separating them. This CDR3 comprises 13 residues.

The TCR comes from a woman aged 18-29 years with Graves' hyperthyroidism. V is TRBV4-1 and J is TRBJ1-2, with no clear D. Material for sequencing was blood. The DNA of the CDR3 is TGCGCCAGCAGCCCCAAGGACCCGGGCGGCTACACCTTC. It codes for CASSPKDPGGYTF.